This note documents a single TCR beta chain sequence. This specimen comes from a study of blood T cell repertoires in COVID-19. Study summary: Samples of COVID-19 (acute and convalescent) were obtained from the United States, Italy and Spain. In each case, the material was cDNA or gDNA derived from T cells, B-cell-depleted T cells, or PBMCs.

Original processing notes: Reference gene primer amplification yielded estimated nucleated cell counts. The method was immunoSEQ multiplex PCR; TCRdb's version includes in-frame clones alone and lacks a portion of them. V and J calls and clone size are as listed in that table; D and trimming were resolved from the DNA. The sample holds 130,000 to 150,000 clones, more than 75% seen once. The CDR3 is made up of 14 amino acids. The germline V gene encodes CDR1 LNHNV and CDR2 YYDKDF (reference sequence). The V and J ends lost 3 bases and 3 bases, in that order; junction bases with no gene match: 4. The TCR sequence derives from a man aged 60-69 years with active or convalescent COVID-19. The sequenced sample was peripheral blood. The chain recombines TRBV15 with TRBJ2-7, with TRBD1 matching 8 bases. This CDR3 is CATSRTGELYEQYF. The CDR3 nucleotides are TGTGCCACCAGCAGGACAGGGGAACTCTACGAGCAGTACTTC.